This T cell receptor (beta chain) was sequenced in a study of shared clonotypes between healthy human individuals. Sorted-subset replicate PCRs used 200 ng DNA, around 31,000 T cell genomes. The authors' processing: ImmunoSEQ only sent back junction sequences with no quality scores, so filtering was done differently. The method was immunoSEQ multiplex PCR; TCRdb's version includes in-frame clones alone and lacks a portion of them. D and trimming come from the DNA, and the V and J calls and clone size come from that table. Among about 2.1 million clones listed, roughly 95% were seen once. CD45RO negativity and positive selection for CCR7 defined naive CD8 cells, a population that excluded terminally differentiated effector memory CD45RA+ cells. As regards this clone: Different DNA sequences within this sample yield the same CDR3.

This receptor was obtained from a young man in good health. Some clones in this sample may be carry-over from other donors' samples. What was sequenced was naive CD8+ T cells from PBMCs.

The CDR3 is CASSLSSYEQYF. In nucleotides, the CDR3 is TGTGCCAGCAGCTTATCCTCCTACGAGCAGTACTTC. V and J are TRBV7-9 and TRBJ2-7, with no clear D. CDR3 length equals 12 residues. CDR1 is SEHNR and CDR2 is FQNEAQ in the germline V gene (reference sequence). Between the trimmed V and J ends, which lost 2 bases and 0 bases, there was a span of 2 bases.